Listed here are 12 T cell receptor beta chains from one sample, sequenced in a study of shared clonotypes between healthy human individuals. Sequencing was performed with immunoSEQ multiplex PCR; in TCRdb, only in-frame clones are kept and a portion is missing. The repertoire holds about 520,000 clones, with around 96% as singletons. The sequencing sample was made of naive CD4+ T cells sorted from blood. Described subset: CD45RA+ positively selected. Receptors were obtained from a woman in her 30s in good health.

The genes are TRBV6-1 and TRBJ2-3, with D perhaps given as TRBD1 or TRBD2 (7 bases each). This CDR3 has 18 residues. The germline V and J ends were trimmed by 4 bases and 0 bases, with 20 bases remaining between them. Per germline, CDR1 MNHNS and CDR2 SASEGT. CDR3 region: CASSGEGARGMSTDTQYF. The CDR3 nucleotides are TGTGCCAGCAGTGGGGAGGGGGCACGGGGGATGAGCACAGATACGCAGTATTTT.

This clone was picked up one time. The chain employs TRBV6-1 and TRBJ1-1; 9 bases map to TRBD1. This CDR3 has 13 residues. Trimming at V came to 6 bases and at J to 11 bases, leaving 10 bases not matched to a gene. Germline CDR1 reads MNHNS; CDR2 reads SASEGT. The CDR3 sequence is CASRHTGGEGAFF. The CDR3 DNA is TGTGCCAGCAGACATACAGGGGGCGAGGGGGCTTTCTTT.

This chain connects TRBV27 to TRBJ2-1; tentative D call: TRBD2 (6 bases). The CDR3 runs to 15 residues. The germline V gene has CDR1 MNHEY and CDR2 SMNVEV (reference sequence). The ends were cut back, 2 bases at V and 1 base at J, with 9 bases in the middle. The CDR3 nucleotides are TGTGCCAGCAGTTTACGACGGGAGTCCTACAATGAGCAGTTCTTC. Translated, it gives CASSLRRESYNEQFF.

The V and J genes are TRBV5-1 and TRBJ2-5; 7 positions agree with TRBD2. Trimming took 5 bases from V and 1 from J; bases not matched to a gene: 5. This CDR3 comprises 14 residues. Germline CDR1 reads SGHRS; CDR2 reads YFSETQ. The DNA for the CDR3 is TGCGCCAGCAGGTCCAGCGGGACCCAAGAGACCCAGTACTTC. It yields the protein CASRSSGTQETQYF.

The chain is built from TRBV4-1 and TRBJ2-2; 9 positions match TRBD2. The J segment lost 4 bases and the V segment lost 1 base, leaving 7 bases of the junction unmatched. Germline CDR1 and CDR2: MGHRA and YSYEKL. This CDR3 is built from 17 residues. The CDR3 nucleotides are TGCGCCAGCAGCCAAGGGTTAGCGGGAGAGGGCACCGGGGAGCTGTTTTTT. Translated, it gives CASSQGLAGEGTGELFF.

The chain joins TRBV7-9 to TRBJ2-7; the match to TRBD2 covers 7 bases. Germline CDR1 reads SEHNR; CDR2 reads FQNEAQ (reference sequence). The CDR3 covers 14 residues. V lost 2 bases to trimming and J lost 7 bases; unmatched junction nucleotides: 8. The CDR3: CASSLRGRAREQYF. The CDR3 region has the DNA TGTGCCAGCAGCTTAAGAGGGAGGGCGAGGGAGCAGTACTTC.

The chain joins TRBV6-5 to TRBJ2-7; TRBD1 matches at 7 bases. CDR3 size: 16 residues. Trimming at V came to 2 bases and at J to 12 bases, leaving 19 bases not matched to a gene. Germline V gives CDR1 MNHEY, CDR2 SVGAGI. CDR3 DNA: TGTGCCAGCAGTTACCCGAGCACCGGGACAGAGGCAATTTTGTACTTC. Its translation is CASSYPSTGTEAILYF.

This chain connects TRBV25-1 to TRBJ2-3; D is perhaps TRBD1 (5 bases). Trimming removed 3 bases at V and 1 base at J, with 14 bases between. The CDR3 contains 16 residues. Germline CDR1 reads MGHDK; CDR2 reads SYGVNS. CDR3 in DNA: TGTGCCAGCAGTGAGCCCTTCAGGGAAGGCACAGATACGCAGTATTTT. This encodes CASSEPFREGTDTQYF.

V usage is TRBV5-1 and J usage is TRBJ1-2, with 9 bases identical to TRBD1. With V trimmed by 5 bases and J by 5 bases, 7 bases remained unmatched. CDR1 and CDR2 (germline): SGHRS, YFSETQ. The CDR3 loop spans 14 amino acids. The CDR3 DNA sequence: TGCGCCAGCAGTCCCGGGACAGGGCCTTATGGCTACACCTTC. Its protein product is CASSPGTGPYGYTF.

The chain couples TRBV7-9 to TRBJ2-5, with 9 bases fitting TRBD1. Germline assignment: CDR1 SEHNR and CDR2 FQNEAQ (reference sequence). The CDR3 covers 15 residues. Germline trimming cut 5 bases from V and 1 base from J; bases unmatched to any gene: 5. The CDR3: CASSPGQGTQETQYF. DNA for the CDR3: TGTGCCAGCAGCCCAGGACAGGGGACCCAAGAGACCCAGTACTTC.

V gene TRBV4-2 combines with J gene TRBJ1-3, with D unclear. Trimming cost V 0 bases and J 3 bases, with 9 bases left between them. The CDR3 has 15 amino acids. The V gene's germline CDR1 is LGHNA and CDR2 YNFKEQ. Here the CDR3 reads CASSQDYSLGNTIYF. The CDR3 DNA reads TGTGCCAGCAGCCAAGACTACAGTCTTGGAAACACCATATATTTT.

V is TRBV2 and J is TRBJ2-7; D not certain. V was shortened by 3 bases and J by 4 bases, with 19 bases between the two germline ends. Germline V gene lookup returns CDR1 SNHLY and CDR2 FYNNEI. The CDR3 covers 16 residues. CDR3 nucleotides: TGTGCCAGCAGTGATATCGTCGGTACCATATTATACGAGCAGTACTTC. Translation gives CASSDIVGTILYEQYF.